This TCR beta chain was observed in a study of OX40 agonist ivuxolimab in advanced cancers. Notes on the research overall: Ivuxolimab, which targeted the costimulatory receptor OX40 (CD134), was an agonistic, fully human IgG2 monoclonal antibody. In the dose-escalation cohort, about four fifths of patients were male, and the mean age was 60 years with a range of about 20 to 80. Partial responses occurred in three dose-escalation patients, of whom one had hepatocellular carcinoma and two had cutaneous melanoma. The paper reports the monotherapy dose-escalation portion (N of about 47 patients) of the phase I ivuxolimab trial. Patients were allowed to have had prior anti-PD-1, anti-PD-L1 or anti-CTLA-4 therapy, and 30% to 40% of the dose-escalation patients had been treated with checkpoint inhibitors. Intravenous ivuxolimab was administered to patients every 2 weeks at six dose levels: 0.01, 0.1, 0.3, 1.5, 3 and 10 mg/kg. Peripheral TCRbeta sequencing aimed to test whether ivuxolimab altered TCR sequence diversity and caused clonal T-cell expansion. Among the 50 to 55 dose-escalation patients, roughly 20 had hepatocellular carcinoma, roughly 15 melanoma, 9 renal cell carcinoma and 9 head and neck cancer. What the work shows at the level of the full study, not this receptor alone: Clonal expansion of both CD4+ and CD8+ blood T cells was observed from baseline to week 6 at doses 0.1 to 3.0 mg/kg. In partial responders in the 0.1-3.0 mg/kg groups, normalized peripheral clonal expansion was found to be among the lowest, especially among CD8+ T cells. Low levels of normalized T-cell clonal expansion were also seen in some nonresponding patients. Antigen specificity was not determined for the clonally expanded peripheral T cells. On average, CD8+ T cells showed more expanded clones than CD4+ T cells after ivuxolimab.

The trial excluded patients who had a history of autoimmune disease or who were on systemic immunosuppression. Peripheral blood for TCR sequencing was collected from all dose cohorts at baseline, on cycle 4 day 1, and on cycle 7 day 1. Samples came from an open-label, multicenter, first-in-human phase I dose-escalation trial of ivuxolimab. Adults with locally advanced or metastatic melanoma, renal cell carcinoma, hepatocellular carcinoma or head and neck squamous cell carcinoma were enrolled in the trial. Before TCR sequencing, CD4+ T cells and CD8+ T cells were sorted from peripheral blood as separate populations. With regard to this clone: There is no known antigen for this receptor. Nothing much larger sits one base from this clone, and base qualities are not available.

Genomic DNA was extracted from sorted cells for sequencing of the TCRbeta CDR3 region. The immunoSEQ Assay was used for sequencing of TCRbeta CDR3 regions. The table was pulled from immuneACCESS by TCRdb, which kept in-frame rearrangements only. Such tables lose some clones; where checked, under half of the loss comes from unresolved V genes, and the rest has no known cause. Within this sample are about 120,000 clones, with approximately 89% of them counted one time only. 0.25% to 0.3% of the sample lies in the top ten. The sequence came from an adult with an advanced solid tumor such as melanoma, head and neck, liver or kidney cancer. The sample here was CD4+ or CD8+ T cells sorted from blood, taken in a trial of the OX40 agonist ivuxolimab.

The DNA sequence reads TGTGCCAGCAGCCTCGACAGGGCGAATGAGCAGTTCTTC. This encodes CASSLDRANEQFF. In this chain, TRBV11-3 is recombined with TRBJ2-1; 7 junctional bases match TRBD1. The CDR3 has 13 amino acids, counting the end cysteine and phenylalanine. Of the read, only the CDR3 DNA is kept; its 39 bases are in frame from base 1. Trimming removed 5 bases from V and 7 bases from J; the gene matches leave 5 bases unexplained. The CDR1 and CDR2 encoded by the germline V gene are SGHNT and YENEEA.